This T cell receptor beta chain emerged from a study of OX40 agonist ivuxolimab in advanced cancers. Study-wide points: At doses 0.1 to 3.0 mg/kg, CD4+ and CD8+ clones expanded. Some patients who did not respond also had low normalized T-cell clonal expansion.

The protocol was immunoSEQ multiplex PCR, while the TCRdb copy is restricted to in-frame clones and leaves out a portion. The data hold 45,000 to 60,000 clones, with about nine tenths observed a single time. This clone was observed once. Antigen: not known. The CDR3 is 12 amino acids. Germline CDR1 and CDR2: LNHDA and SQIVND (reference sequence). V gave up 5 bases and J gave up 3 bases, with 5 bases separating them. The TCR was taken from an adult with an advanced solid tumor such as melanoma, head and neck, liver or kidney cancer. The starting material was CD4+ or CD8+ T cells sorted from blood, obtained in a trial of the OX40 agonist ivuxolimab. V and J are TRBV19 and TRBJ2-1, with no clear D. The CDR3 coding sequence is TGTGCCAGTAGTGCCGTCTACAATGAGCAGTTCTTC. Translation: CASSAVYNEQFF.